This TCR beta chain was recorded in a study of graft-versus-host responses after intestinal transplantation. Repertoires were generated with immunoSEQ multiplex PCR, while TCRdb's copy carries only in-frame clones and drops some. This table has 85,000 to 100,000 clones, around 92% appearing once. This clone showed up just once. Its antigen is still unknown. Germline V CDR1 and CDR2: SGHVS, FQNEAQ. There are 17 residues in the CDR3. V shed 4 bases, J shed 4 bases, and the junction held 14 bases outside the gene matches. The chain employs TRBV7-8 and TRBJ2-7; 9 positions match TRBD2. This specimen consisted of unstimulated CD8+ T cells sorted from spleen or lymph node cells, obtained before transplant. The TCR comes from a human donor who was the organ donor for an intestinal transplant. CDR3 in amino acids: CASSSLGGSGSQYEQYF. The CDR3 DNA is TGTGCCAGCAGCTCCCTAGGTGGTAGCGGGAGCCAGTACGAGCAGTACTTC.